This TCR beta chain was found in a study of blood T cell repertoires in COVID-19. Study background: In each case, the material was cDNA or gDNA derived from T cells, B-cell-depleted T cells, or PBMCs.

The ends lost 4 bases at V and 8 bases at J; junction bases unmatched: 4. CDR3 length: 14 residues. The germline CDR1 and CDR2 sequences are SGHTA and FQGNSA. Assay used: immunoSEQ multiplex PCR; TCRdb lists only in-frame clones, some missing. Here the sample spans under 15,000 clones, around 71% being singletons. The sequence came from a man aged 55 to 70 with COVID-19, enrolled during active disease. The chain couples TRBV7-2 to TRBJ1-6; 8 bases agree with TRBD1. The sample taken for sequencing was peripheral blood. The CDR3 DNA sequence: TGTGCCAGCAGCTCCCAGGGGGCTTATTCACCCCTCCACTTT. Translating gives CASSSQGAYSPLHF.